This TCR beta chain was sequenced for a study of cytomegalovirus exposure and HLA in healthy donors. Overall study results and limits: Among the CMV-associated chains, a few were confirmed in vitro as specific for CMV antigens. It was 164 TCR beta chains that were listed as cytomegalovirus-associated. The classifier reportedly diagnosed cytomegalovirus status with high sensitivity and specificity.

Data came from immunoSEQ multiplex PCR; TCRdb stores just in-frame clones and leaves some out. The sample has fewer than 75,000 clones; approximately 95% are singletons. From germline, CDR1 is SNHLY and CDR2 FYNNEI. The CDR3 runs to 15 residues. The ends lost 0 bases at V and 13 bases at J; junction bases unmatched: 8. A 120-subject validation cohort, separate from the approximately 670-subject first cohort, supplied the donors. On this clone: Its antigen is undetermined.

Sequencing was done on a sample of PBMCs. The V gene is TRBV2, the J gene TRBJ2-3, with 12 positions matching TRBD2. The source is a man aged 18 to 29 in good health and CMV-seronegative. CDR3 in amino acids: CASSEARLAGEVEYF. The CDR3 DNA is TGTGCCAGCAGTGAAGCGAGACTAGCGGGGGAGGTCGAGTATTTT. Together with reference TRBV2 and TRBJ2-3, the CDR3 gives the full variable domain: EPEVTQTPSHQVTQMGQEVILRCVPISNHLYFYWYRQILGQKVEFLVSFYNNEISEKSEIFDDQFSVERPDGSNFTLKIRSTKLEDSAMYFCASSEARLAGEVEYFGPGTRLTVL.